Below are 21 T cell receptor beta chains sequenced from a single sample in a study of cytomegalovirus exposure and HLA in healthy donors. Amplification used 60 Vbeta primers and 13 Jbeta primers. Sequenced by immunoSEQ multiplex PCR; TCRdb stores in-frame clones only, minus some. The table lists 200,000 or so clones, about 80% of them singletons. Sequenced: PBMCs. All receptors come from a woman aged 18-29 years in good health and CMV-seropositive.

The chain combines TRBV7-6 with TRBJ2-3, with D possibly matching TRBD1 (5 bases). V lost 4 bases, J lost 6 bases, and 11 bases lay in between. The CDR3 consists of 13 residues. Germline CDR1 is SGHVS and CDR2 is FNYEAQ. CDR3 nucleotides: TGTGCCAGCAGCTCCGCGAAGGGGGATACGCAGTATTTT. It specifies CASSSAKGDTQYF.

The chain uses TRBV28 and TRBJ2-1, with D tentatively TRBD1 (5 bases). Trimming took 6 bases from V and 4 from J, leaving 16 bases between them. The germline gives CDR1 MDHEN, CDR2 SYDVKM. This CDR3 spans 15 amino acids. CDR3 sequence (DNA): TGTGCCAGCAGCCACGGACCGACAGATTACAATGAGCAGTTCTTC. Its protein product is CASSHGPTDYNEQFF.

The gene calls are TRBV14 and TRBJ1-3; D gene ambiguous. Deletions cut 1 base from V and 4 bases from J, with 14 bases between. The CDR3 loop spans 16 amino acids. CDR1 and CDR2 (germline): SGHDN, FVKESK. The CDR3 DNA reads as TGTGCCAGCAGCCAAGCTAGATTTCGTTCGGGAAACACCATATATTTT. Amino acids: CASSQARFRSGNTIYF. Combining the CDR3 with reference TRBV14 and TRBJ1-3 gives the whole variable domain EAGVTQFPSHSVIEKGQTVTLRCDPISGHDNLYWYRRVMGKEIKFLLHFVKESKQDESGMPNNRFLAERTGGTYSTLKVQPAELEDSGVYFCASSQARFRSGNTIYFGEGSWLTVV.

This clone was detected only a few times. The chain carries TRBV5-1 and TRBJ2-7; 7 bases match TRBD1. Trimming removed 1 base from V and 0 bases from J; junction bases left unmatched: 4. CDR3 size: 15 residues. The germline gives CDR1 SGHRS, CDR2 YFSETQ. This chain's CDR3 is CASSLSGTASYEQYF. The CDR3 nucleotides are TGCGCCAGCAGCTTGTCCGGGACAGCCTCCTACGAGCAGTACTTC.

This clone came up a few times. The genes are TRBV6-1 and TRBJ2-1; 14 bases are a match to TRBD2. With 4 bases clipped from V and 6 bases from J, the junction kept 8 bases outside the gene matches. Looked up from germline, CDR1 is MNHNS and CDR2 is SASEGT. This CDR3 contains 17 residues. Written as DNA, the CDR3 is TGTGCCAGCAGTGTAACTGCCGGGACTAGCGGGAGCAATGAGCAGTTCTTC. Translating gives CASSVTAGTSGSNEQFF.

The V and J genes are TRBV7-9 and TRBJ2-7; TRBD2 might be the D (6 bases). CDR1 is SEHNR, CDR2 FQNEAQ, per germline (reference sequence). The CDR3 spans 12 residues. CDR3: CAGERRGHEQYF. For the CDR3, the DNA is TGTGCAGGTGAAAGGAGGGGCCACGAGCAGTACTTC.

The genes are TRBV29-1 and TRBJ2-1, with a tentative D call TRBD1 (6 bases). From germline, CDR1 is SQVTM and CDR2 ANQGSEA. V shed 6 bases and J shed 5 bases, with 14 bases lying between them. The CDR3 runs to 13 residues. The CDR3 nucleotides are TGCAGCGTCGTCCCGACAGGCAACAATGAGCAGTTCTTC. Its translation is CSVVPTGNNEQFF.

A few counts support this clone. The rearrangement links TRBV5-4 to TRBJ1-1; 8 bases agree with TRBD1. V shed 3 bases, J shed 1 base, and the junction held 8 bases outside the gene matches. This CDR3 spans 16 amino acids. Germline CDR1 reads SGHNT; CDR2 reads YYREEE (reference sequence). The CDR3 here is CASSYPTGTGNTEAFF. The CDR3 DNA reads TGTGCCAGCAGCTACCCCACCGGGACAGGGAACACTGAAGCTTTCTTT.

The rearrangement links TRBV12-5 to TRBJ1-5; 9 bases agree with TRBD1. The CDR3 spans 17 residues. CDR1 is LGHNT, CDR2 FRNRAP, per germline. J was trimmed by 2 bases and V by 6 bases; bases with no gene match: 11. The CDR3 is CASGSPRDRAGNQPQHF. For the CDR3, the DNA is TGTGCTAGTGGCTCCCCGAGGGACAGGGCTGGCAATCAGCCCCAGCATTTT. The full variable domain, completed using reference TRBV12-5 and TRBJ1-5, is DARVTQTPRHKVTEMGQEVTMRCQPILGHNTVFWYRQTMMQGLELLAYFRNRAPLDDSGMPKDRFSAEMPDATLATLKIQPSEPRDSAVYFCASGSPRDRAGNQPQHFGDGTRLSIL.

The rearrangement joins TRBV30 to TRBJ1-1; TRBD1 is a possible D gene (5 bases). Trimming removed 0 bases from V and 7 bases from J, with 12 bases in between. Germline CDR1 is GTSNPN and CDR2 is SVGIG (reference sequence). The CDR3 loop spans 13 amino acids. The CDR3 sequence: CAWSVEGGVEAFF. The CDR3 DNA reads as TGTGCCTGGAGTGTCGAGGGAGGGGTTGAAGCTTTCTTT.

The chain joins TRBV5-5 to TRBJ1-1, with D perhaps TRBD1 (5 bases). The V gene's germline CDR1 is SGHKS and CDR2 YYEKEE (reference sequence). The CDR3 totals 12 residues. Trimming took 5 bases from V and 5 from J, leaving 10 bases between them. Written as DNA, the CDR3 is TGTGCCAGCAGGGGAGGGGATACTGAAGCTTTCTTT. Residues: CASRGGDTEAFF.

The rearrangement joins TRBV4-2 to TRBJ2-1; unclear D gene. Germline CDR1 LGHNA, CDR2 YNFKEQ. This CDR3 comprises 17 residues. V was shortened by 0 bases and J by 6 bases, with 18 bases between the two germline ends. CDR3 sequence (DNA): TGTGCCAGCAGCCAAGATTTGAGGCCGACCCGGGTCAATGAGCAGTTCTTC. This codes for CASSQDLRPTRVNEQFF.

V and J are TRBV5-1 and TRBJ2-1; 9 bases are shared with TRBD1. The CDR3 runs to 17 residues. Germline V gene sequence: CDR1 SGHRS, CDR2 YFSETQ. Germline trimming cut 0 bases from V and 7 bases from J; bases unmatched to any gene: 11. CDR3 sequence (DNA): TGCGCCAGCAGCTTGGCTGTCCGACAGGGGGGGATTAATGAGCAGTTCTTC. Its protein product is CASSLAVRQGGINEQFF.

The chain joins TRBV7-9 to TRBJ1-1; D may be TRBD1 (5 bases). This CDR3 has 15 residues. V lost 4 bases and J lost 1, with 13 bases in between. CDR1 is SEHNR, CDR2 FQNEAQ, per germline (reference sequence). Written as DNA, the CDR3 is TGTGCCAGCAGCTCTAGGGGCCACTGGAACACTGAAGCTTTCTTT. Translation gives CASSSRGHWNTEAFF.

The V call is TRBV7-3, the J call TRBJ1-5; D not resolved. Trimming cost V 2 bases and J 7 bases, with 9 bases left between them. Germline assignment: CDR1 SGHTA and CDR2 FQGTGA. This CDR3 has 13 amino acids. The CDR3 sequence: CASSLGPGQPQHF. Here the CDR3 DNA reads TGTGCCAGCAGCTTAGGGCCGGGGCAGCCCCAGCATTTT.

The chain uses TRBV11-2 and TRBJ2-7, with 8 bases that match TRBD1. Germline V CDR1 and CDR2: SGHAT, FQNNGV. The V segment lost 5 bases and the J segment 2 bases; nucleotides outside the gene matches: 8. This CDR3 contains 15 residues. This CDR3 reads CASSQTGTGTYEQYF. The CDR3 coding sequence is TGTGCCAGCAGCCAGACCGGGACAGGTACCTACGAGCAGTACTTC.

J is TRBJ1-2 and V is TRBV4-2; D gene unclear. The CDR3 runs to 14 residues. Germline CDR1 reads LGHNA; CDR2 reads YNFKEQ. Trimming took 0 bases from V and 7 from J, leaving 12 bases between them. The CDR3 DNA follows: TGTGCCAGCAGCCAAGAGTGGAGGACGGGTGGCTACACCTTC. Amino acid sequence: CASSQEWRTGGYTF.

This clone was found a few times. The rearrangement joins TRBV21-1 to TRBJ2-1; whether TRBD1, the table's D call, matches the DNA was not checked. TRBV21-1 constitutes a pseudogene. CDR3 size: 17 residues. Written as DNA, the CDR3 is TGTGCCAGCAGCAATACCCTCCGACAGGGGGCATACAATGAGCAGTTCTTC. This encodes CASSNTLRQGAYNEQFF.

The gene calls are TRBV10-3 and TRBJ2-1; TRBD2 matches 11 bases. With V trimmed by 3 bases and J by 4 bases, 2 bases remained unmatched. Looked up from germline, CDR1 is ENHRY and CDR2 is SYGVKD. The CDR3 covers 15 residues. The CDR3 DNA sequence: TGTGCCATCAGTGACCTAGCGGGGGGTTACAATGAGCAGTTCTTC. Translating it yields CAISDLAGGYNEQFF.

This clone appeared once. This chain links TRBV6-6 with TRBJ1-2, with 11 bases fitting TRBD1. The J segment lost 6 bases and the V segment lost 5 bases, leaving 5 bases of the junction unmatched. The CDR3 has 14 amino acids. Germline CDR1 is MNHNY and CDR2 is SVGAGI (reference sequence). The chain's CDR3 is CASSAGTGGNGYTF. In DNA, the CDR3 is TGTGCCAGCAGTGCCGGGACAGGGGGTAATGGCTACACCTTC.

The table lists this clone with a count of one. V gene TRBV9 combines with J gene TRBJ2-7; D unclear. V lost 3 bases and J lost 5, with 9 bases in between. Germline V gene sequence: CDR1 SGDLS, CDR2 YYNGEE. This CDR3 is 12 amino acids long. The DNA of the CDR3 is TGTGCCAGCAGCGACGGTTCGCACGAGCAGTACTTC. This sequence encodes CASSDGSHEQYF.